One TCR beta chain is described in this entry. This table comes from immunoSEQ multiplex PCR, and its TCRdb copy is limited to in-frame clones, with some not included. Seen here are 300,000 to 400,000 clones, 80% to 90% observed once, and the top ten hold about 6.9%. The sample originates from a study of blood T cell repertoires in COVID-19. Study information: Samples came from the United States, Italy and Spain, spanning acute and convalescent COVID-19.

Germline V CDR1 and CDR2: WSHSY, SAAADI. The V end lost 2 bases, the J end lost 7 bases, and 12 bases lay between the germline ends. The CDR3 is 14 residues long. V is TRBV10-2 and J is TRBJ2-1; D may be TRBD1 (6 bases). The sample consisted of peripheral blood. The receptor was derived from a woman aged 45-60 years with COVID-19, enrolled during active disease. The CDR3 DNA is TGCGCCAGCAGTGAGGAGGTCAGGGGTAATGAGCAGTTCTTC. It yields the protein CASSEEVRGNEQFF.